This entry lists 14 T cell receptor beta chains sequenced from one sample in a study of spatial heterogeneity in lung cancer. TCRdb re-called the 5' RACE reads through MiXCR, storing one row per CDR3 protein. This sample carries approximately 40,000 distinct CDR3 sequences, about 13% of them seen once, and the ten largest clones take 50% to 70%. Time point noted: sample taken at primary tumor resection. Tumor, nontumor lung or frozen PBMC supplied whole RNA that was sequenced unsorted. The sample was PBMCs, taken at surgery. The receptors here all came from a male donor with early-stage non-small cell lung cancer.

The chain couples TRBV2 to TRBJ2-2; no clear D. The germline CDR1 and CDR2 sequences are SNHLY and FYNNEI. V lost 1 base, J lost 4 bases, and 10 bases lay in between. The CDR3 extends over 15 amino acids. CDR3 protein: CASSEEPRTTGELFF. CDR3 coding DNA: TGTGCCAGCAGTGAAGAACCCAGAACCACCGGGGAGCTGTTTTTT.

The rearrangement joins TRBV27 to TRBJ2-2; TRBD1 might be the D (6 bases). The CDR3 sequence is 15 residues long. V was cut by 5 bases and J by 8 bases, with 18 bases left in between. Looked up from germline, CDR1 is MNHEY and CDR2 is SMNVEV (reference sequence). CDR3: CASSQTGQISGELFF. CDR3 bases: TGTGCCAGCAGTCAGACCGGACAGATTTCGGGGGAGCTGTTTTTT.

The CDR3 coding sequence is TGTGCCAGCTCACCAAGGACAGGGGAAGCCGGGGAGCTGTTTTTT. Amino acid sequence: CASSPRTGEAGELFF. The chain employs TRBV18 and TRBJ2-2, with 9 bases lining up with TRBD1. CDR3 length equals 15 residues. The V segment lost 2 bases and the J segment 6 bases; nucleotides outside the gene matches: 4. Looked up from germline, CDR1 is KGHSH and CDR2 is LQKENI. Supplemented by reference TRBV18 and TRBJ2-2, the full variable domain reads NAGVMQNPRHLVRRRGQEARLRCSPMKGHSHVYWYRQLPEEGLKFMVYLQKENIIDESGMPKERFSAEFPKEGPSILRIQQVVRGDSAAYFCASSPRTGEAGELFFGEGSRLTVL.

This clonotype turned up a few times. The gene calls are TRBV7-3 and TRBJ1-1, with D hard to call. The germline V gene encodes CDR1 SGHTA and CDR2 FQGTGA. The length of the CDR3 is 13 residues. V lost 0 bases, J lost 7 bases, and 9 bases lay in between. The CDR3 DNA reads TGTGCCAGCAGCTTAACGATTCGCAGTGAAGCTTTCTTT. It is translated as CASSLTIRSEAFF. The whole variable domain, remainder taken from reference TRBV7-3 and TRBJ1-1, is GAGVSQTPSNKVTEKGKYVELRCDPISGHTALYWYRQSLGQGPEFLIYFQGTGAADDSGLPNDRFFAVRPEGSVSTLKIQRTERGDSAVYLCASSLTIRSEAFFGQGTRLTVV.

This clonotype was counted between two and nine times. The rearrangement joins TRBV2 to TRBJ1-1, with D maybe TRBD1 (6 bases). The CDR3 is made up of 13 amino acids. The V gene lost 4 bases and the J gene lost 4 bases, with 10 bases spanning the gap. CDR1 and CDR2 (germline): SNHLY, FYNNEI. The CDR3 loop reads CASSVQGGTEAFF. Written as DNA, the CDR3 is TGTGCCAGCAGTGTACAGGGCGGCACTGAAGCTTTCTTT.

This chain links TRBV29-1 with TRBJ1-3, with no clear D. This CDR3 spans 12 amino acids. Trimming shortened V by 7 bases and J by 0 bases, and 7 bases separated the two germline ends. In germline, CDR1 is SQVTM, CDR2 ANQGSEA. CDR3 amino acids: CSGEDSGNTIYF. CDR3 bases: TGCAGCGGGGAAGACTCTGGAAACACCATATATTTT.

The rearrangement uses TRBV7-2 and TRBJ2-5; unclear D gene. Per the germline V gene, CDR1 is SGHTA and CDR2 is FQGNSA. The ends were cut back, 1 base at V and 7 bases at J, with 10 bases in the middle. The CDR3 runs to 13 residues. The CDR3, as DNA: TGTGCCAGCAGCTTAGTAGCTGCCAGGACCCAGTACTTC. Translation: CASSLVAARTQYF.

This clonotype showed up many times. The genes are TRBV20-1 and TRBJ2-7; D gene uncertain. Trimming took off 2 bases at V and 1 base at J, with 9 bases between the two ends. The CDR3 loop spans 13 amino acids. The germline V gene has CDR1 DFQATT and CDR2 SNEGSKA (reference sequence). CDR3 residues: CSARTATSYEQYF. The CDR3 DNA is TGCAGTGCTAGAACAGCTACGTCCTACGAGCAGTACTTC.

With respect to this clonotype: A clone one base away is much larger, so this may be a read error. The V call is TRBV3-1, the J call TRBJ1-1; tentative D call: TRBD1 (6 bases). This CDR3 region has 13 residues. CDR1 is LGHDT and CDR2 is YNNKEL in the germline V gene (reference sequence). This CDR3 is CASGQGRGSEAFF. CDR3 nucleotide sequence: TGTGCCAGCGGCCAAGGCAGGGGATCTGAAGCTTTCTTT.

This clonotype showed up many times. The chain is built from TRBV28 and TRBJ2-7; 11 bases are a match to TRBD2. CDR3 length equals 19 residues. Trimming took 2 bases from V and 0 from J; bases not matched to a gene: 12. Per germline, CDR1 MDHEN and CDR2 SYDVKM. CDR3 bases: TGTGCCAGCAGTTTAAGTTTGCTTACTAGCGGGGGAAGCTCCTACGAGCAGTACTTC. Translation: CASSLSLLTSGGSSYEQYF.

The table lists this clonotype with a few counts. The J gene is TRBJ2-3, the V gene TRBV29-1, with D tentatively TRBD1 (5 bases). The V and J ends lost 2 bases and 0 bases respectively, with 6 bases between them. This CDR3 is built from 13 residues. From germline, CDR1 is SQVTM and CDR2 ANQGSEA. CDR3 amino acids: CSVEPGSTDTQYF. CDR3 sequence (DNA): TGCAGCGTTGAACCAGGGAGCACAGATACGCAGTATTTT.

This clonotype was counted between two and nine times. This chain links TRBV19 with TRBJ1-2, with D maybe TRBD1 (5 bases). V lost 7 bases, J lost 2 bases, and 20 bases lay in between. The CDR3 is 16 amino acids. CDR1 is LNHDA, CDR2 SQIVND, per germline (reference sequence). CDR3 in DNA: TGTGCCAGTACCGAATCGCGGAGGTGGGGCAACTATGGCTACACCTTC. The encoded protein is CASTESRRWGNYGYTF.

This clonotype was recorded many times. This chain joins TRBV6-1 and TRBJ2-5, with a tentative D call TRBD1 (6 bases). The V gene's germline CDR1 is MNHNS and CDR2 SASEGT. With 6 bases removed from V and 2 bases from J, the gap between germline ends came to 19 bases. The CDR3 is made up of 16 amino acids. This CDR3 is CASSPGSQGYQETQYF. CDR3 coding DNA: TGTGCCAGCAGCCCCGGCTCACAGGGATATCAAGAGACCCAGTACTTC.

This chain connects TRBV29-1 to TRBJ2-5; D tentatively reads TRBD1 or TRBD2 (6 bases each). The CDR3 sequence is 13 residues long. Germline values: CDR1 SQVTM, CDR2 ANQGSEA. V shed 3 bases and J shed 5 bases, with 13 bases lying between them. This CDR3 reads CSVEWGAVETQYF. Here the CDR3 DNA reads TGCAGCGTTGAGTGGGGGGCGGTGGAGACCCAGTACTTC.